The table lists the clone carrying this T cell receptor beta chain with a few counts. The antigen remains undetermined. The data were obtained in a study of early T cells in non-severe SARS-CoV-2 infection. Study background: Sequencing targeted bulk RNA from unsorted whole blood, leaving chains unpaired. Study outcomes and limitations: Matching against VDJdb likely underestimated virus-specific expansions, favoring anti-spike CD8.

Separate cDNA molecules each had unique molecular identifiers attached to them. TCRdb re-called the 5' RACE reads through MiXCR, storing one row per CDR3 protein. The table records just under 65,000 distinct CDR3 sequences, 8.8% of them present only once. This CDR3 contains 13 residues. Trimming left V 2 bases short and J 4 bases short, with 8 bases between. CDR1 SGHTA and CDR2 FQGTGA come from the germline V gene. The chain joins TRBV7-3 to TRBJ1-2; D unclear. Source: whole blood, taken at baseline. The TCR originated in an adult who was a healthcare worker with PCR-confirmed SARS-CoV-2 infection or an uninfected control (not recorded which). In DNA form, the CDR3 reads TGTGCCAGCAGCTTATCAACATTCTATGGCTACACCTTC. Translation gives CASSLSTFYGYTF.